This TCR beta chain is from a study of OX40 agonist ivuxolimab in advanced cancers. Across the whole study: Patients enrolled in dose escalation were diagnosed with hepatocellular carcinoma, melanoma, renal cell or head and neck cancer. Those enrolled were 82.7% male, with a mean age of 60 years and ages from roughly 20 to 85.

Libraries were prepared by immunoSEQ multiplex PCR; TCRdb keeps only in-frame clonotypes and omits some of them. The sample lists 40,000 to 60,000 clones; 79% were seen once. V lost 2 bases and J 7 bases, leaving 10 bases between the germline ends. CDR1 and CDR2 from the germline V gene are SGHRS and YFSETQ. The CDR3 spans 14 residues. Patients were ineligible given autoimmune disease history or systemic immunosuppression. The TCR sequence derives from an adult with an advanced solid tumor such as melanoma, head and neck, liver or kidney cancer. This chain joins TRBV5-1 and TRBJ1-6; D is unresolved. The material sequenced was CD4+ or CD8+ T cells sorted from blood, taken in a trial of the OX40 agonist ivuxolimab. In DNA, the CDR3 is TGCGCCAGCAGCTTCATGATCGAGAATTCACCCCTCCACTTT. This gives the protein CASSFMIENSPLHF.